This TCR beta chain originates from a study of shared clonotypes between healthy human individuals. This clone appeared once. What it binds is unknown. At a deep level, the assay was run. Methods used by the authors: Junction-only immunoSEQ sequences carried no quality scores, so filtering differed. The table came from immunoSEQ multiplex PCR; TCRdb's copy has only in-frame clones and leaves some out. D and trimming were read from the DNA, whereas the V and J calls and clone size are those reported in that table. The table includes 450,000 to 500,000 clones, approximately 78% detected once. Study conclusions and caveats: Clonotype sharing among donors was thought likely to change with sequencing depth. The sole specimen, blood, was sampled, and tissue repertoires likely differ.

Sequences were obtained from PBMCs. The receptor comes from a woman between 40 and 55 years old in good health. Some clones in this sample may be carry-over from other donors' samples.

CDR3 nucleotides: TGTGCCAGTAGTTCCCAGGGCCAAGAGACCCAGTACTTC. Translated, it gives CASSSQGQETQYF. The chain uses TRBV19 and TRBJ2-5; maybe TRBD1 (5 bases). V was trimmed by 5 bases and J by 1 base, leaving 8 bases between them. The CDR3 is 13 residues long. Germline assignment: CDR1 LNHDA and CDR2 SQIVND (reference sequence).